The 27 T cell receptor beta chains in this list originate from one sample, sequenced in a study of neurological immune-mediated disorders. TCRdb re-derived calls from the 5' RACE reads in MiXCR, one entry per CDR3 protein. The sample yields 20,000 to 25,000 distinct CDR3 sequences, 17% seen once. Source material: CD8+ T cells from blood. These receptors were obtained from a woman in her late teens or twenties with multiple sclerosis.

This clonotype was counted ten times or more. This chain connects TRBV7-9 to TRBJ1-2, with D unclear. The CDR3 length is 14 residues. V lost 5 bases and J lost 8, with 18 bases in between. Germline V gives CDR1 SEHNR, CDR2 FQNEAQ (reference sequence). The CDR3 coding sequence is TGTGCCAGCAGCCTGTCCTGGGTGTCAGAAGGCTACACCTTC. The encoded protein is CASSLSWVSEGYTF.

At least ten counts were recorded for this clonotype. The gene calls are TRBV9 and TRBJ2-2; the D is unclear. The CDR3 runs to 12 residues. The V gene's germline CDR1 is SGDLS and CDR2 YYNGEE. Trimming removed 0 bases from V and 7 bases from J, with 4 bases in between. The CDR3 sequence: CASSVGYGELFF. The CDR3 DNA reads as TGTGCCAGCAGCGTAGGATACGGGGAGCTGTTTTTT.

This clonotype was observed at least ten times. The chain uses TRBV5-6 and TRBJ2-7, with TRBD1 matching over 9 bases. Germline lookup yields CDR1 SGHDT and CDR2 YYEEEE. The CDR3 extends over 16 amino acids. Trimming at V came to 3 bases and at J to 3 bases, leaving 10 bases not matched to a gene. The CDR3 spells CASSSIPAGQGYEQYF. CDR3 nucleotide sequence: TGTGCCAGCAGCTCCATCCCCGCGGGACAGGGCTACGAGCAGTACTTC.

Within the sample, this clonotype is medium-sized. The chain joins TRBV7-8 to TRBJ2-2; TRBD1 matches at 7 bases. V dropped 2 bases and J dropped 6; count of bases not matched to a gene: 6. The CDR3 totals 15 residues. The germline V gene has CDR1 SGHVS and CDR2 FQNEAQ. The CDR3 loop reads CASSLPGQASGELFF. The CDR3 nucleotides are TGTGCCAGCAGCTTACCCGGACAGGCATCCGGGGAGCTGTTTTTT.

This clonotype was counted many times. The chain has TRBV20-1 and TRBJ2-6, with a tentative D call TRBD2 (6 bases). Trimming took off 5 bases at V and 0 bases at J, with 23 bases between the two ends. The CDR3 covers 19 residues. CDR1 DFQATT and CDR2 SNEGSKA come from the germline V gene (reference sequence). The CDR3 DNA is TGCAGTGCTCCGCCGGGACCTCAGGAGGGACTCTCTGGGGCCAACGTCCTGACTTTC. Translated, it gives CSAPPGPQEGLSGANVLTF.

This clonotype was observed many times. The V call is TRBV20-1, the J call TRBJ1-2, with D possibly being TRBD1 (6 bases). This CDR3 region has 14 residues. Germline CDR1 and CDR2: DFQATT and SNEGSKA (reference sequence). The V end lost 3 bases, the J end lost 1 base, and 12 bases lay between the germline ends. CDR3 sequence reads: CSARGTGNNYGYTF. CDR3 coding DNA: TGCAGTGCTAGGGGTACAGGGAATAACTATGGCTACACCTTC.

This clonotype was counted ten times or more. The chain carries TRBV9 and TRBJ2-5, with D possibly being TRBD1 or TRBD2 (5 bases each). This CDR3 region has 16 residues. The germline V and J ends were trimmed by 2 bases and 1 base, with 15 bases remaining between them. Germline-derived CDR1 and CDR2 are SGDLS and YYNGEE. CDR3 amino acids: CASSVFDRDPQETQYF. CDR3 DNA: TGTGCCAGCAGCGTTTTCGACCGGGACCCCCAAGAGACCCAGTACTTC. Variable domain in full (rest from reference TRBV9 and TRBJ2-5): DSGVTQTPKHLITATGQRVTLRCSPRSGDLSVYWYQQSLDQGLQFLIQYYNGEERAKGNILERFSAQQFPDLHSELNLSSLELGDSALYFCASSVFDRDPQETQYFGPGTRLLVL.

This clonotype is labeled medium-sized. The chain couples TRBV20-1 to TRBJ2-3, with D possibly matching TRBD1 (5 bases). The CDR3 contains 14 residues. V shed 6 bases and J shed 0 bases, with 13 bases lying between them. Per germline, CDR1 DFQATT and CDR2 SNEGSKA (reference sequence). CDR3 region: CSALDTSSTDTQYF. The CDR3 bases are TGCAGTGCCCTGGACACGTCTAGCACAGATACGCAGTATTTT.

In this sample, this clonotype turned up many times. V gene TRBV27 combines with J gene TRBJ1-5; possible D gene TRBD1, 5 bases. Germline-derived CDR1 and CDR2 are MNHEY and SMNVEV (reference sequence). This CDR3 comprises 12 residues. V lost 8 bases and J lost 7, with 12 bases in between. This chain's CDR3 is CASRGGGQPQHF. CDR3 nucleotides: TGTGCCAGCCGGGGGGGTGGCCAGCCCCAGCATTTT.

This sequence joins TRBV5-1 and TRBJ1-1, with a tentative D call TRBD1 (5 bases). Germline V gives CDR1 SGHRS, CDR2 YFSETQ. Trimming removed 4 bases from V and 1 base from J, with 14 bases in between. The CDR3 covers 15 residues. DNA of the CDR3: TGCGCCAGCAGCAAAGACAGAATCGCGAACACTGAAGCTTTCTTT. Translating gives CASSKDRIANTEAFF.

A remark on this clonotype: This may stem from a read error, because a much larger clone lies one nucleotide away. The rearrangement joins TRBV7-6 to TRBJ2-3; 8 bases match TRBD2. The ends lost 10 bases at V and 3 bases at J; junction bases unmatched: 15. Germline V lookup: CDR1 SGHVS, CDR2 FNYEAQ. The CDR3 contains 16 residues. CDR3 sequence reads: CANSYGAGRVTDTQYF. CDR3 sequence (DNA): TGTGCCAACAGTTATGGAGCCGGGAGGGTTACAGATACGCAGTATTTT. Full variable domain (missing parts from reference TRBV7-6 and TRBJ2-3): GAGVSQSPRYKVTKRGQDVALRCDPISGHVSLYWYRQALGQGPEFLTYFNYEAQQDKSGLPNDRFSAERPEGSISTLTIQRTEQRDSAMYRCANSYGAGRVTDTQYFGPGTRLTVL.

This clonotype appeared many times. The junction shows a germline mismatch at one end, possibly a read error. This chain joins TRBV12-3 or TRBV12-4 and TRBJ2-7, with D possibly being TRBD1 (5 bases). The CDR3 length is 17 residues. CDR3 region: CASSPSPNDRFSNEQYF. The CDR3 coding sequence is TGTGCCAGCAGCCCCAGCCCGAATGACAGATTCTCCAACGAGCAGTACTTC.

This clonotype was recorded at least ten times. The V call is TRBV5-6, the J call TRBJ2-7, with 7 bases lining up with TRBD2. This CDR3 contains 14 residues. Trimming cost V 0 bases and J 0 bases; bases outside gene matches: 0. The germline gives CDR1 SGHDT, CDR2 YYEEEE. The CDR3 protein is CASSLGGSSYEQYF. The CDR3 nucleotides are TGTGCCAGCAGCTTGGGCGGGAGCTCCTACGAGCAGTACTTC.

For the CDR3, the DNA is TGCGCCAGCAGCTATCCAACGAATGAGCAGTTCTTC. Amino acids: CASSYPTNEQFF. The chain recombines TRBV5-1 with TRBJ2-1; unclear D gene. V shed 3 bases and J shed 7 bases, with 8 bases lying between them. The CDR3 has 12 residues. Looked up from germline, CDR1 is SGHRS and CDR2 is YFSETQ.

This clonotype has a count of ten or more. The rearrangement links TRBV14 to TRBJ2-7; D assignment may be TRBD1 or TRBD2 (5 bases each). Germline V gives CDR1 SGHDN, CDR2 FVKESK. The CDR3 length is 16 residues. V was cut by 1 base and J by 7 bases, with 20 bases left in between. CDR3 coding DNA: TGTGCCAGCAGCCAAGGGGGGTGGGCCGCCTCACGTGAGCAGTACGTC. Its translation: CASSQGGWAASREQYV.

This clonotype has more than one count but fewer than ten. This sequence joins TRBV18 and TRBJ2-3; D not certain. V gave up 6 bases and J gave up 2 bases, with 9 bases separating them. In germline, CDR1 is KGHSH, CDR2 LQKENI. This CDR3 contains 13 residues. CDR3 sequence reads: CASSAEFTDTQYF. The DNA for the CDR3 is TGTGCCAGCTCGGCGGAATTCACAGATACGCAGTATTTT.

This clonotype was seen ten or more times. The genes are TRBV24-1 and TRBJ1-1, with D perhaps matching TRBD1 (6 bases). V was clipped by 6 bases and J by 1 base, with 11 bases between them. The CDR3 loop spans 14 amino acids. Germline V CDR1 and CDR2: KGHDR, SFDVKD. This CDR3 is CATSKTGSNTEAFF. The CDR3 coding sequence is TGTGCCACCAGTAAGACAGGCTCGAACACTGAAGCTTTCTTT.

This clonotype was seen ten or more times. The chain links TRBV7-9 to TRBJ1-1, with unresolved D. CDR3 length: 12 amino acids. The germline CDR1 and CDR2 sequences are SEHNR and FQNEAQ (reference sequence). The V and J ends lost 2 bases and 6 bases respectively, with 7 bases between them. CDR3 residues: CASSLHLAEAFF. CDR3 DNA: TGTGCCAGCAGCTTACATCTAGCTGAAGCTTTCTTT.

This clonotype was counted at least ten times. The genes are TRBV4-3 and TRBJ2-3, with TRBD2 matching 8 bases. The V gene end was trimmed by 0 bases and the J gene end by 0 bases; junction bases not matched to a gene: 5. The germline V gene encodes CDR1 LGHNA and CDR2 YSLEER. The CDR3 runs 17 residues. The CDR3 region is CASSQDRGGTSTDTQYF. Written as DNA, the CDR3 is TGCGCCAGCAGCCAAGACCGGGGGGGTACTAGCACAGATACGCAGTATTTT.

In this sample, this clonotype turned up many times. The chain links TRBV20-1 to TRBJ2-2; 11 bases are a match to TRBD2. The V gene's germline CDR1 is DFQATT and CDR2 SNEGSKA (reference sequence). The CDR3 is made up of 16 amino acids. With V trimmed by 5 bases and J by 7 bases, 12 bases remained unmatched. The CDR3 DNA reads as TGCAGTGCTCGGTATAGCGGGAGGGTCCTCGGCGGGGAGCTGTTTTTT. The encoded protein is CSARYSGRVLGGELFF.

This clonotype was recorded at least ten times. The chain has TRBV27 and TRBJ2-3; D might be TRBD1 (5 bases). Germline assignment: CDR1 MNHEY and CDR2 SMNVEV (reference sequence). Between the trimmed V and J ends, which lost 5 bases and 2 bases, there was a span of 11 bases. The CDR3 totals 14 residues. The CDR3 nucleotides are TGTGCCAGCAGTACAGGTGGGGCCACAGATACGCAGTATTTT. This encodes CASSTGGATDTQYF.

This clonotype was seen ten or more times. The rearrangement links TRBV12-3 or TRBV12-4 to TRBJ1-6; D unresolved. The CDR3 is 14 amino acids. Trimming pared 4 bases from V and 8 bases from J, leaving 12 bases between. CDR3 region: CASSSGKIHSPLHF. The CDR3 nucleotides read TGTGCCAGCAGTTCGGGCAAGATCCATTCACCCCTCCACTTT.

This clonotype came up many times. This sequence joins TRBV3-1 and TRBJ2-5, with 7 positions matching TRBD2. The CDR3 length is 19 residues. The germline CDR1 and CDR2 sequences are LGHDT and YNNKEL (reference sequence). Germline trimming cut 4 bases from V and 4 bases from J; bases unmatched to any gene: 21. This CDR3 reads CASSPKAGTLSRLRETQYF. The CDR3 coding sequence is TGTGCCAGCAGCCCCAAAGCGGGGACCCTGAGTAGGTTAAGAGAGACCCAGTACTTC.

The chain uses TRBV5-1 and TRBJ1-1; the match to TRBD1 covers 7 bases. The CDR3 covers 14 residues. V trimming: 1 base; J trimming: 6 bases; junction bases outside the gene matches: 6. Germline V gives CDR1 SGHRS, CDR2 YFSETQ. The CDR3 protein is CASSLSVGGSEAFF. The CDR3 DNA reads TGCGCCAGCAGCTTGAGTGTAGGGGGCTCTGAAGCTTTCTTT.

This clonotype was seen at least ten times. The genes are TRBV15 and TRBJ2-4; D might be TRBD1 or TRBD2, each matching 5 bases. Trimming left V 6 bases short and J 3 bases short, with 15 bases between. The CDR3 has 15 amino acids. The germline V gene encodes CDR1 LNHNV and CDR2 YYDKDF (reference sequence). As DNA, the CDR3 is TGTGCCACCAGATATCTGCCTGGGGGCAAAAACATTCAGTACTTC. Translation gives CATRYLPGGKNIQYF.

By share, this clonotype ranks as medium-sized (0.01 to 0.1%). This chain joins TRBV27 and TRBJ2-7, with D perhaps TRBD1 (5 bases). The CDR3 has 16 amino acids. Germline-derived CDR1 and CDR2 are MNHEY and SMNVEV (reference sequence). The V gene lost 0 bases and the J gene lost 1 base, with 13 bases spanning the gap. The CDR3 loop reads CASSLSPDTASYEQYF. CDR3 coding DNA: TGTGCCAGCAGTTTATCTCCGGACACAGCATCCTACGAGCAGTACTTC.

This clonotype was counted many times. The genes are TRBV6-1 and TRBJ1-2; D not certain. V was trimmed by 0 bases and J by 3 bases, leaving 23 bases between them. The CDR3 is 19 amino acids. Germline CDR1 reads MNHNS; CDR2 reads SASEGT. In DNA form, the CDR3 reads TGTGCCAGCAGTGAAGCCAGGATACGACCAAGAGGAAGCGACTATGGCTACACCTTC. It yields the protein CASSEARIRPRGSDYGYTF.